This TCR beta chain is from a study of T cells in Graves' hyperthyroidism and ophthalmopathy (dated by TCRdb to the late 2010s). Concerning the study at large: Peripheral blood was sampled at the time of initial diagnosis, prior to any treatment. TCR V-J signatures able to tell the groups apart were searched for in a discovery cohort of 100 patients, of whom around 43 had Graves' ophthalmopathy and 55 to 65 had stable Graves' hyperthyroidism. Prospective prediction of ophthalmopathy was tested in an independent validation cohort of 18 to 20 hyperthyroidism patients and 15 to 17 patients who later progressed to ophthalmopathy. For training and testing, the 100 or so patients in the discovery cohort were randomly divided in a 7:3 ratio. In addition, the study compared T-cell repertoires in thyroid tissue and in blood from six Graves' hyperthyroidism patients. After sampling, hyperthyroidism patients received methimazole starting at 30 mg daily, and ophthalmopathy patients received high-dose intravenous methylprednisolone. According to the paper, TCR Vbeta CDR3 sequencing was carried out on about 140 peripheral blood samples, which came from under 50 ophthalmopathy, around 75 hyperthyroidism and 17 progressor patients. General study outcomes and caveats: A model built on a 13 V-J signature distinguished ophthalmopathy from stable hyperthyroidism, reaching 85% to 90% sensitivity and around 81% specificity in cross-validation and 80%/75% in testing. During validation, the model predicted progression to ophthalmopathy a median of about 6.3 months ahead of onset, with almost 71% sensitivity and around 73% specificity. Sample size was not statistically predetermined, and investigators were not blinded to group allocation. Most expanded thyroid clonotypes (frequency above 0.001) were also found in blood, which suggests that blood repertoires may mirror thyroid immune responses.

To note about this clonotype: It has no known antigen specificity. No per-base quality is available; no much larger clone lies one base away.

The germline V gene sets CDR1 to MDHEN and CDR2 to SYDVKM. V lost 4 bases and J lost 7 bases, and the count of bases not matched to a germline gene is 9. Including the terminal cysteine and phenylalanine, the CDR3 comprises 14 residues. Only the CDR3 DNA stays, 42 bases, in frame from base 1. Amplification of TCR beta CDR3 regions was carried out from RNA transcripts. The first round of RT-PCR for the TCR CDR3 was performed with the HTBI primer set and the Qiagen OneStep RT-PCR kit. The libraries were constructed in a second round of multiplex PCR and then size-selected and purified. Paired-end sequencing of the libraries was performed with 100 bp reads on an Illumina HiSeq2000. As for the authors' bioinformatics: SOAPnuke was used to process the raw data, removing reads that contained adapters or uncalled bases, had a mean Phred below 15, or lacked an exact match to the constant primer or identifier. COPE v1.2.5 was used to merge high-quality paired reads, and clonotypes were defined as unique nucleotide sequences. MiTCR v1.1 was used to align clonotypes to the IMGT TRBV, TRBD and TRBJ reference segments. Only V-J combinations with frequency above 0.0001, covering about 99% of repertoires, were analysed. A TCS score was defined as the ratio between F50 (clonal expansion) and ExV (chaos), using BLOSUM62-based TCRdist between CDR3 peptides within each V-J. Welch's t-statistics and random forest reduced fewer than 550 V-J features to around 14, which were used in a naive Bayes classifier (R e1071). The raw public data were reprocessed by TCRdb itself: fastp quality trimming at Q25, MiXCR clonotype calling, in-frame beta chains only. Rows are unified per CDR3 protein, each entry keeping the most common DNA and genes. V and J calls and clone size were set by TCRdb, not the authors. Here the sample has about 560,000 distinct CDR3 sequences; 16% occur a single time. The ten largest clones take up 15% to 20% of the sample.

Stable Graves' hyperthyroidism was defined as no progression to ophthalmopathy during 18 months of follow-up. Hyperthyroidism patients were newly diagnosed, with disease duration under 2 months, and aged 18 to 65 years. The study excluded patients with uncontrolled infections, other autoimmune diseases, pregnancy or lactation. Diagnoses relied on clinical symptoms, serum thyroxine and TRAb, thyroid ultrasound and orbital computed tomography. PBMCs were separated from roughly 10 ml of fresh peripheral blood using Ficoll-Paque density gradient centrifugation. Total RNA was extracted using Trizol reagent, and RNA quality was assessed on an Agilent 2100 Bioanalyzer.

The receptor chain draws on TRBV28 and TRBJ2-7, with 8 junctional bases fitting TRBD1. The sequenced sample was blood. This sequence originates from a woman aged 18-29 years with Graves' hyperthyroidism. The CDR3 here reads CASSSPSGGREQYF. The nucleotide sequence is given as TGTGCCAGCAGTTCACCGTCAGGGGGCCGGGAGCAGTACTTC.